The rows below give T cell receptor beta chains drawn from one sample of a study of glioma-infiltrating T cells after dendritic cell vaccination. Here immunoSEQ multiplex PCR was the method, and the copy in TCRdb shows in-frame clones only, minus some. The table has about 50,000 clones, about 83% seen once. The material was blood, obtained after dendritic cell vaccination. Every receptor here comes from a human donor with glioblastoma. The conserved cysteine and the conserved F or W are not part of the CDR3 here. Where a row states a size, it is once, few, many or the class of an expanded clone; other rows omit it.

TRBV2	once	ASSVQGGEQY
TRBV7-9	NA	ASTGAGMSSEQF
TRBV7-2	NA	ASSLESVAGYT
TRBV30	NA	AWETGGKSLH
TRBV7-6	NA	ASSRGQGAQPTYEQY
TRBV4-3	once	ASSQSFGGKEAF
TRBV7-8	NA	ASSLALAGADTQY
TRBV6-5	NA	ASSTTYSYEQY
TRBV5-1	once	ASSTHRGSLYGYT
TRBV10-2	NA	ASSSQAYLISYEQY
TRBV5-4	few	ASSLASTVYGYT
TRBV15	NA	ATSRSRGDTEAF
TRBV7-2	NA	ASSFSSGGTDTQY
TRBV29-1	NA	SVTPGTGWEF
TRBV7-9	NA	ASDGLAGGHEQF
TRBV15	NA	ATSSQESGSTDTQY
TRBV4-1	NA	ASSRLDRDQETQY